Listed here are 10 T cell receptor beta chains from one sample, sequenced in a study of T-cell memory formation after mild COVID-19. A single record per CDR3 protein comes from TCRdb applying MiXCR to the 5' RACE reads. This sample has 450,000 to 700,000 distinct CDR3 sequences, with around 17% found just once. Sequencing was done on a sample of PBMCs or a T cell subset sorted from them (not recorded which). These receptors came from an adult woman who had mild COVID-19 (a few samples of this study predate the infection). Cell type and time point are not known.

The chain joins TRBV5-4 to TRBJ2-1; TRBD2 might be the D (6 bases). The CDR3 has 15 residues. Trimming removed 4 bases at V and 7 bases at J, with 18 bases between. Germline V gives CDR1 SGHNT, CDR2 YYREEE (reference sequence). This chain's CDR3 is CASSPRLETGNEQFF. The CDR3 nucleotides read TGTGCCAGCAGCCCCAGACTAGAAACGGGAAATGAGCAGTTCTTC.

The chain is built from TRBV9 and TRBJ2-3; TRBD2 matches at 11 bases. Germline V gene sequence: CDR1 SGDLS, CDR2 YYNGEE. This CDR3 has 16 amino acids. Trimming at V came to 0 bases and at J to 2 bases, leaving 2 bases not matched to a gene. The DNA for the CDR3 is TGTGCCAGCAGCGTAGGGACTAGCGGGTACACAGATACGCAGTATTTT. Its translation is CASSVGTSGYTDTQYF.

The chain links TRBV27 to TRBJ1-1; D gene unclear. V shed 2 bases and J shed 11 bases, with 15 bases lying between them. Germline values: CDR1 MNHEY, CDR2 SMNVEV (reference sequence). The CDR3 loop spans 13 amino acids. CDR3 sequence reads: CASSLASGLRAFF. The CDR3 coding sequence is TGTGCCAGCAGTTTAGCTTCAGGACTGAGGGCTTTCTTT.

This clonotype has a handful of counts. The rearrangement uses TRBV19 and TRBJ1-1; D uncertain. The CDR3 contains 12 residues. The V gene lost 6 bases and the J gene lost 2 bases, with 7 bases spanning the gap. CDR1 and CDR2 from the germline V gene are LNHDA and SQIVND (reference sequence). The CDR3 sequence is CASRPGNTEAFF. The CDR3 region has the DNA TGTGCCAGTAGACCGGGCAACACTGAAGCTTTCTTT.

This clonotype was picked up a small number of times. The rearrangement links TRBV6-2 or TRBV6-3 to TRBJ2-1; D not certain. CDR1 is MNHEY, CDR2 SVGEGT, per germline. V was cut by 2 bases and J by 2 bases, with 10 bases left in between. The CDR3 runs 15 residues. The CDR3 loop is CASSYSHPAYNEQFF. The CDR3 DNA follows: TGTGCCAGCAGTTACAGTCACCCTGCCTACAATGAGCAGTTCTTC.

Concerning this clonotype itself: The conserved phenylalanine or tryptophan is not found at the CDR3 terminus, so this likely reflects a read error. The chain combines TRBV5-1 with TRBJ1-1, with 9 bases identical to TRBD1. Per germline, CDR1 SGHRS and CDR2 YFSETQ. J was trimmed by 1 base and V by 4 bases; bases with no gene match: 11. The CDR3 loop spans 17 amino acids. CDR3: CASSVRQGDYQNTEAFL. DNA for the CDR3: TGCGCCAGCAGCGTTCGACAGGGGGATTACCAGAACACTGAAGCTTTCCTT.

This clonotype was picked up a small number of times. This sequence joins TRBV11-2 and TRBJ2-2; 7 positions match TRBD1. The CDR3 sequence is 14 residues long. Germline V gives CDR1 SGHAT, CDR2 FQNNGV. J gave up 5 bases and V 5 bases, and 5 bases lay outside the gene matches. DNA of the CDR3: TGTGCCAGCAGCCTCGGGACAGCAACCGGGGAGCTGTTTTTT. Amino acid sequence: CASSLGTATGELFF.

In this sample, this clonotype turned up a few times. The V call is TRBV12-5, the J call TRBJ1-2; D is unresolved. The germline V and J ends were trimmed by 1 base and 0 bases, with 3 bases remaining between them. Germline assignment: CDR1 LGHNT and CDR2 FRNRAP. This CDR3 is 13 amino acids long. The CDR3 reads CASGLAANYGYTF. The CDR3 nucleotides are TGTGCTAGTGGTTTGGCAGCTAACTATGGCTACACCTTC.

V gene TRBV6-5 combines with J gene TRBJ1-1; D possibly corresponds to TRBD1 (6 bases). The CDR3 length is 13 residues. The V end lost 8 bases, the J end lost 6 bases, and 16 bases lay between the germline ends. In germline, CDR1 is MNHEY, CDR2 SVGAGI. DNA of the CDR3: TGTGCCAGCCGCACGGGGGGCTTGCCTGAAGCTTTCTTT. It specifies CASRTGGLPEAFF.

The chain couples TRBV5-1 to TRBJ2-7; D is perhaps TRBD1 (6 bases). The germline V and J ends were trimmed by 0 bases and 4 bases, with 11 bases remaining between them. Germline CDR1 SGHRS, CDR2 YFSETQ. The CDR3 totals 14 residues. The CDR3 is CASSLAPGEYEQYF. The CDR3 coding sequence is TGCGCCAGCAGCTTGGCCCCAGGGGAGTACGAGCAGTACTTC.